This TCR beta chain is drawn from a study of blood T cell repertoires in COVID-19. Study information: Researchers got acute and convalescent COVID-19 samples from the United States, Italy and Spain. PBMCs, B-cell-depleted T cells, or T cells provided the cDNA or gDNA that made up the material.

This clone has only one observation. As originally analysed: Amplification of reference gene primers was used by the study to estimate nucleated cell counts. Assay: immunoSEQ multiplex PCR; the TCRdb copy retains only in-frame clones and omits some. D and trimming were read from the DNA, whereas the V and J calls and clone size are those reported in that table. The sample records approximately 70,000 clones, roughly three quarters being singletons. Per the germline V gene, CDR1 is LGHNA and CDR2 is YNFKEQ. Trimming cost V 4 bases and J 1 base, with 11 bases left between them. This CDR3 has 16 residues.

The rearrangement links TRBV4-2 to TRBJ1-6; possible D gene TRBD1, 5 bases. The TCR originated in a woman aged 55-70 years with acute or convalescent COVID-19. Sequencing used peripheral blood. The CDR3 loop reads CASSPFTGSYNSPLHF. CDR3 DNA sequence: TGTGCCAGCAGCCCATTTACAGGTTCCTATAATTCACCCCTCCACTTT.